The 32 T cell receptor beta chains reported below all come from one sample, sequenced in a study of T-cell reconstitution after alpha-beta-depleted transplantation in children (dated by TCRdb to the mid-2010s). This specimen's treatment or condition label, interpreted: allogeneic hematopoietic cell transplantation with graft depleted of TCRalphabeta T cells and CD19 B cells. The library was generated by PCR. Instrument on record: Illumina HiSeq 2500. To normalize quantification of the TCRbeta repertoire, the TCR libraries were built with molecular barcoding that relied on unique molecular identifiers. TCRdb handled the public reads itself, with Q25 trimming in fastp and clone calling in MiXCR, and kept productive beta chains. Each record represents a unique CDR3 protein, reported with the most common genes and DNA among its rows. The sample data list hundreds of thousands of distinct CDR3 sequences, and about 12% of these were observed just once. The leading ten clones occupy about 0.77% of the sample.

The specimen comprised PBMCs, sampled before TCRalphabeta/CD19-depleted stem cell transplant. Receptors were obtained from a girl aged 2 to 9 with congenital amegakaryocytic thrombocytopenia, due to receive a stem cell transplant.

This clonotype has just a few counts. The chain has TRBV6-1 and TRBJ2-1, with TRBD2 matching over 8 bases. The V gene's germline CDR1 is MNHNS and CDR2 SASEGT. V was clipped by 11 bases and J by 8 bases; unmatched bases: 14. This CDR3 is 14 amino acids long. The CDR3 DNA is TGTGCCGCGGAAGAAAGGCGGGGGGTTGATGAGCAGTTCTTC. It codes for CAAEERRGVDEQFF.

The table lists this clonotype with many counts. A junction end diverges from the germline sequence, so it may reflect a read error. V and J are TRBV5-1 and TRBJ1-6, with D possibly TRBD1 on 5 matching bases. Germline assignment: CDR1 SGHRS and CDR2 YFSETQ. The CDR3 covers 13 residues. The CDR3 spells CASSLRGDSPLHF. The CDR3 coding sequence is TGTGCCAGCAGTTTACGGGGGGATTCACCCCTCCACTTT.

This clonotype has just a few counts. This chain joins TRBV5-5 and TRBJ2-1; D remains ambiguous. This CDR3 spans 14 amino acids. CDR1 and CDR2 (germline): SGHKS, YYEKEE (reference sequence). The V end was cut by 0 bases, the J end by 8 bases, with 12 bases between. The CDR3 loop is CASSLAIDLDEQFF. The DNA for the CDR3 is TGTGCCAGCAGCTTGGCTATAGACTTGGATGAGCAGTTCTTC.

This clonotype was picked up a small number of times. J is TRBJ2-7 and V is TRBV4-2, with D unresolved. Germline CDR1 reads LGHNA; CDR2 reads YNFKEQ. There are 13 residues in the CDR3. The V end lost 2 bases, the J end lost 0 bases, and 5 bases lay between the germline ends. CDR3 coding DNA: TGTGCCAGCAGCCAATATTTCTCCTACGAGCAGTACTTC. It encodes CASSQYFSYEQYF.

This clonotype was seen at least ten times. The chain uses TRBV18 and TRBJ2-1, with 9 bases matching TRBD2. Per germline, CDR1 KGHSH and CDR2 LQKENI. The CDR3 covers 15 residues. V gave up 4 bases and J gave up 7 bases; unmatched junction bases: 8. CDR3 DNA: TGTGCCAGCTCACGAGGACTAGCGCGGGATAATGAGCAGTTCTTC. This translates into CASSRGLARDNEQFF. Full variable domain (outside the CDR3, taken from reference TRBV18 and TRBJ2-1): NAGVMQNPRHLVRRRGQEARLRCSPMKGHSHVYWYRQLPEEGLKFMVYLQKENIIDESGMPKERFSAEFPKEGPSILRIQQVVRGDSAAYFCASSRGLARDNEQFFGPGTRLTVL.

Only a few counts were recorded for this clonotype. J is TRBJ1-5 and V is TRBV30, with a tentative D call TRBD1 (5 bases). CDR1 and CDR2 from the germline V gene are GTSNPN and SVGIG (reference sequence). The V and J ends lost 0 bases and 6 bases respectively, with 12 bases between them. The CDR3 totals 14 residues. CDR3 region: CAWSVSGGSQPQHF. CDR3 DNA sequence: TGTGCCTGGAGTGTGTCGGGGGGTTCTCAGCCCCAGCATTTT.

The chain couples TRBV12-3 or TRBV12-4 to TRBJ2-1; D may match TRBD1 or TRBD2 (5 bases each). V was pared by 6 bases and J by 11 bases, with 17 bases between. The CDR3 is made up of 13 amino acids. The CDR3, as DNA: TGTGCCAGCAGAGAAGTGGGGACCACCAAGCAGTTCTTC. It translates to CASREVGTTKQFF.

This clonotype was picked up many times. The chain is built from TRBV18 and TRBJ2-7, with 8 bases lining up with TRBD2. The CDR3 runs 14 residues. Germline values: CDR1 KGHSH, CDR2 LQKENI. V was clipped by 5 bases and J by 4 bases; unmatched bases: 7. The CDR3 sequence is CASSSSGRTYEQYF. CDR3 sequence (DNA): TGTGCCAGCTCATCGAGCGGGAGAACTTACGAGCAGTACTTC. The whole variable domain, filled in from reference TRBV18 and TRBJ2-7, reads NAGVMQNPRHLVRRRGQEARLRCSPMKGHSHVYWYRQLPEEGLKFMVYLQKENIIDESGMPKERFSAEFPKEGPSILRIQQVVRGDSAAYFCASSSSGRTYEQYFGPGTRLTVT.

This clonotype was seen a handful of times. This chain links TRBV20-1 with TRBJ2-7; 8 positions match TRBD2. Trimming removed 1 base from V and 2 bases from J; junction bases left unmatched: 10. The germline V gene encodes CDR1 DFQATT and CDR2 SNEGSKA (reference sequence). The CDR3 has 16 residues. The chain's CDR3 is CSARAPPGLGAYEQYF. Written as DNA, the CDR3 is TGCAGTGCTAGAGCCCCTCCGGGACTAGGGGCCTACGAGCAGTACTTC.

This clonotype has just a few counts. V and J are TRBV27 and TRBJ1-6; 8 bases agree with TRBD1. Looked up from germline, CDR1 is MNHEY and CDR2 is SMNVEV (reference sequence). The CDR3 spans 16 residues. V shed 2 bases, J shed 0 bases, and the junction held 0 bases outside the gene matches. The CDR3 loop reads CASSLQGASYNSPLHF. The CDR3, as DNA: TGTGCCAGCAGTTTACAGGGGGCCTCCTATAATTCACCCCTCCACTTT.

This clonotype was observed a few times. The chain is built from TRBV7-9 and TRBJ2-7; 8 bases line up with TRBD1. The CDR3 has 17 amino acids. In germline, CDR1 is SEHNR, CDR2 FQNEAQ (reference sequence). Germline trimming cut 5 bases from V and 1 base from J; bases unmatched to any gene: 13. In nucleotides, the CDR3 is TGTGCCAGCAGCGTCGGGACAGGTGGGGGTTGGTCCTACGAGCAGTACTTC. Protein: CASSVGTGGGWSYEQYF.

Written as DNA, the CDR3 is TGTGCCACCAGCAGAGAGTTACCCAGGCCCTACCACGAGCAGTACTTC. Residues: CATSRELPRPYHEQYF. J is TRBJ2-7 and V is TRBV15, with no clear D. V lost 0 bases to trimming and J lost 5 bases, with 17 bases between them. Germline V gene data show CDR1 as LNHNV and CDR2 as YYDKDF (reference sequence). This CDR3 region has 16 residues.

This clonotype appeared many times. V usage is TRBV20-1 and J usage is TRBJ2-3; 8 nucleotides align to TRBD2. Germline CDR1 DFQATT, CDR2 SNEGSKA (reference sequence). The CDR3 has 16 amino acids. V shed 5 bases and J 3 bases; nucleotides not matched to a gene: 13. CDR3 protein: CSAPSGGPYQTDTQYF. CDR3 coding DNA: TGCAGTGCTCCTTCGGGAGGGCCTTACCAGACAGATACGCAGTATTTT.

The CDR3 loop reads CASSQPIGLGARLYEQYF. CDR3 DNA: TGCGCCAGCAGCCAACCCATCGGTTTAGGCGCGAGACTGTACGAGCAGTACTTC. The genes are TRBV4-1 and TRBJ2-7; D remains ambiguous. V was pared by 2 bases and J by 4 bases, with 24 bases between. Germline V gives CDR1 MGHRA, CDR2 YSYEKL. The CDR3 is 18 residues long.

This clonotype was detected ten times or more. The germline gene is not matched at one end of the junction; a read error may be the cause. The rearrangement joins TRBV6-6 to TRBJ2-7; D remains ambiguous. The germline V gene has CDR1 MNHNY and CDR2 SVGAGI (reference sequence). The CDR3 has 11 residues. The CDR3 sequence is CASSYYYEQYF. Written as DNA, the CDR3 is TGTGCCAGCAGCTACTACTACGAGCAGTACTTC.

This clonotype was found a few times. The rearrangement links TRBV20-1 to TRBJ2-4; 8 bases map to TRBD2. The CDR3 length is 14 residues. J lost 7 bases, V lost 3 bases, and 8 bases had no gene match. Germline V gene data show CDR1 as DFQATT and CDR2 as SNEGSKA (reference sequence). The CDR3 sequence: CSARGLGTPNIQYF. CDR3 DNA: TGCAGTGCTAGGGGACTAGGGACCCCGAACATTCAGTACTTC.

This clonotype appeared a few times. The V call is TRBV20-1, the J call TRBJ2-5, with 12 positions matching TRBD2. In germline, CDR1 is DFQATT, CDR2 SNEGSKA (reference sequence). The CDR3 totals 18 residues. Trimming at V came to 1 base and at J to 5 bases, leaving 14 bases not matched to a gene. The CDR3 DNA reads TGCAGTGCTAGAGGGGGGGGACGACTAGCGGGAGCGATGGAGACCCAGTACTTC. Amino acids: CSARGGGRLAGAMETQYF.

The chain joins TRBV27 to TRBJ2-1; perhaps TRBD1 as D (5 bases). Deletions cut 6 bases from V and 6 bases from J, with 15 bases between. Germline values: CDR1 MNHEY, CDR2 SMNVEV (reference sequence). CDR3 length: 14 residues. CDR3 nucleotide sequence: TGTGCCAGCAGCCCCCTTACAGGAACCAATGAGCAGTTCTTC. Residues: CASSPLTGTNEQFF.

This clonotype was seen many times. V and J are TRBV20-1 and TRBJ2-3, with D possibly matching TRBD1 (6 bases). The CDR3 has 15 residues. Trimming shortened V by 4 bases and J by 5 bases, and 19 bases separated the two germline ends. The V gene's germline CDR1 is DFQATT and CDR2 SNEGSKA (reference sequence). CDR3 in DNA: TGCAGTGCTACCTCAGGGGAAGGGGTTGGAGATACGCAGTATTTT. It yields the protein CSATSGEGVGDTQYF.

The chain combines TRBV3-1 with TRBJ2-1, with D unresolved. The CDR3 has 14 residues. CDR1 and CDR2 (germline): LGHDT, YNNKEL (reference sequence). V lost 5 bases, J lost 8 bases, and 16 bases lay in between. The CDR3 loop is CASSETRSSHEQFF. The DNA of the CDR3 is TGTGCCAGCAGCGAAACTCGAAGCAGCCATGAGCAGTTCTTC.

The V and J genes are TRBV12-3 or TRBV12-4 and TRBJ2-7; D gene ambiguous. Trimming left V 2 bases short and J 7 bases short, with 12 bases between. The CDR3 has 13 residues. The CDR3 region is CASSLFLQREQYF. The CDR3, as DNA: TGTGCCAGCAGTTTATTCCTCCAAAGGGAGCAGTACTTC.

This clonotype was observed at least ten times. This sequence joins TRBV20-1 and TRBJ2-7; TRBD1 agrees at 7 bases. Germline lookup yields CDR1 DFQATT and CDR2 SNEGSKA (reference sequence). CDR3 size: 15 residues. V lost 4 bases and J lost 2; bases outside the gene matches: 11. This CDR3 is CSATPGTADPYEQYF. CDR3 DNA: TGCAGTGCTACCCCGGGGACAGCCGACCCCTACGAGCAGTACTTC.

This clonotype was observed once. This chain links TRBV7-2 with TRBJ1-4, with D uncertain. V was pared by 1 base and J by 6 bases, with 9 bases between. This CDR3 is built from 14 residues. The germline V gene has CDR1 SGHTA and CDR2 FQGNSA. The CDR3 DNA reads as TGTGCCAGCAGCTTAGTAGGGATGGATGAAAAACTGTTTTTT. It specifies CASSLVGMDEKLFF.

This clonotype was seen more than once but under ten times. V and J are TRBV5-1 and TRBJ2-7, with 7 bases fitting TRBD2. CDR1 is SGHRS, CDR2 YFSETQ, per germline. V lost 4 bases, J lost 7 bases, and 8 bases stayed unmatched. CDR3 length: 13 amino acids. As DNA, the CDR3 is TGCGCCAGCAGCGGCGAACTAGCGTATGAGCAGTACTTC. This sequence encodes CASSGELAYEQYF.

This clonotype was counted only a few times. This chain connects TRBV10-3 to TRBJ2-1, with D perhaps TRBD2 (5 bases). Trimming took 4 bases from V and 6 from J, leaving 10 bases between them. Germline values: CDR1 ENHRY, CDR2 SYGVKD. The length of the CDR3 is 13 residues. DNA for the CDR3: TGTGCCATCAGTGGGACTCTTTCCAATGAGCAGTTCTTC. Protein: CAISGTLSNEQFF.

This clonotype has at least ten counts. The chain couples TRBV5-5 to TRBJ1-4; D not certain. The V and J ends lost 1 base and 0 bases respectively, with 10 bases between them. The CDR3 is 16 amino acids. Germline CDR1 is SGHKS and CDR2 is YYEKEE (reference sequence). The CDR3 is CASSLTWTATNEKLFF. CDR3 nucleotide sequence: TGTGCCAGCAGCTTGACCTGGACGGCAACTAATGAAAAACTGTTTTTT.

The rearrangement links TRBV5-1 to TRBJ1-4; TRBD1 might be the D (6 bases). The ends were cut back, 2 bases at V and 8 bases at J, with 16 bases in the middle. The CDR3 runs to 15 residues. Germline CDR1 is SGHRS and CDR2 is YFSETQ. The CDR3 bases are TGCGCCAGCAGCTTAGGGCAGGGGAAAGTCGAAAAACTGTTTTTT. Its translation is CASSLGQGKVEKLFF.

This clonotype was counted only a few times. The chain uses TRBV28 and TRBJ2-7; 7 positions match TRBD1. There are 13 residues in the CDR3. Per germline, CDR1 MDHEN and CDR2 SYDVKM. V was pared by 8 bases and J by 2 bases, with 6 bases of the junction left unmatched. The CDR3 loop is CASGQVFTYEQYF. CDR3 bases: TGTGCCAGCGGACAGGTTTTTACCTACGAGCAGTACTTC. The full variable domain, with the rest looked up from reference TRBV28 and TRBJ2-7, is DVKVTQSSRYLVKRTGEKVFLECVQDMDHENMFWYRQDPGLGLRLIYFSYDVKMKEKGDIPEGYSVSREKKERFSLILESASTNQTSMYLCASGQVFTYEQYFGPGTRLTVT.

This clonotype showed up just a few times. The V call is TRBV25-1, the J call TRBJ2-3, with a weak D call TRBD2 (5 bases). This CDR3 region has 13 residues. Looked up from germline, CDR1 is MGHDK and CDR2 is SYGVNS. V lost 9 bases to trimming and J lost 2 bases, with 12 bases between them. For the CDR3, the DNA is TGTGCCAGTCTAGCAGGATTCACAGATACGCAGTATTTT. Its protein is CASLAGFTDTQYF.

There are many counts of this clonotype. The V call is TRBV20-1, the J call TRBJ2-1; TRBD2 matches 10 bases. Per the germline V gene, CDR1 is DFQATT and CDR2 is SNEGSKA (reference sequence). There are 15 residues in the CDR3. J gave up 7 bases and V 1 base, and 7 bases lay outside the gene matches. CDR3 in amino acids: CSARGTSGDKNEQFF. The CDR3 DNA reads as TGCAGTGCTAGAGGGACTAGCGGAGACAAGAATGAGCAGTTCTTC.

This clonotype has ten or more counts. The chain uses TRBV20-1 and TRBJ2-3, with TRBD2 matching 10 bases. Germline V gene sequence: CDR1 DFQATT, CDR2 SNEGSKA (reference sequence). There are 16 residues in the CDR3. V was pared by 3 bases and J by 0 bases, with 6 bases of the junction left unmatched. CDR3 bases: TGCAGTGCTAGCCCAGGACTAGCGGCCAGCACAGATACGCAGTATTTT. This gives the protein CSASPGLAASTDTQYF.

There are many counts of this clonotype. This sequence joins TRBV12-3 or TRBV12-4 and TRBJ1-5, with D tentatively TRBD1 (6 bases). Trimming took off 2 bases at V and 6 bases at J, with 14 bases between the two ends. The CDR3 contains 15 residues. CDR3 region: CASSLSWGQVQPQHF. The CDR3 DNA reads TGTGCCAGCAGTTTAAGCTGGGGGCAGGTTCAGCCCCAGCATTTT.